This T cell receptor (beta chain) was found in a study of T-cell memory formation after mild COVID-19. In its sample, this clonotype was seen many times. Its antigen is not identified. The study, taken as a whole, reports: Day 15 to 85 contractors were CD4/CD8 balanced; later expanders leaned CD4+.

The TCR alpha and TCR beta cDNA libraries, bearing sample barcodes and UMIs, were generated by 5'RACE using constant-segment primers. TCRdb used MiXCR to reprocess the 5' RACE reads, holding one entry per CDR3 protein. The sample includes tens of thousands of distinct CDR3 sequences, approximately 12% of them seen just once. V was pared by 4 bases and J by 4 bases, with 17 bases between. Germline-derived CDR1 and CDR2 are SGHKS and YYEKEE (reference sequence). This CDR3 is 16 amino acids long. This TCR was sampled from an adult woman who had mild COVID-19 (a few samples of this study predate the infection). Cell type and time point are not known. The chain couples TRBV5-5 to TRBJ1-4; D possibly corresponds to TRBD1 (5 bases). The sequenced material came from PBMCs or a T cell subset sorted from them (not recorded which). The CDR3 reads CASSRGSSRGNEKLFF. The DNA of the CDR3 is TGTGCCAGCAGCCGCGGGTCGTCGAGGGGTAATGAAAAACTGTTTTTT.